The 10 T cell receptor beta chains presented below share a single source sample, sequenced in a study of a mutant IDH1 vaccine in newly diagnosed glioma. No antigen has been assigned to these receptors. Time point specified: week 5, during vaccination. In every dose of vaccine, 300 ug of mutant IDH1 20-mer peptide was given alongside topical imiquimod. Sequencing used immunoSEQ multiplex PCR; TCRdb keeps in-frame clones, though not all of them. Altogether 70,000 to 100,000 clones are present, around nine tenths being singletons, with the ten largest covering approximately 0.58%. Sequencing was performed on PBMCs, taken from a glioma patient whose treatment included an IDH1 peptide vaccine. These TCRs come from a woman aged 45-65 years with glioma.

The chain has TRBV4-2 and TRBJ2-1, with 13 bases fitting TRBD2. With V trimmed by 1 base and J by 8 bases, 2 bases remained unmatched. The germline gives CDR1 LGHNA, CDR2 YNFKEQ. CDR3 length equals 15 residues. CDR3 amino acids: CASSQGTSGSYEQFF. The DNA for the CDR3 is TGTGCCAGCAGCCAAGGGACTAGCGGGAGCTATGAGCAGTTCTTC.

The DNA of the CDR3 is TGTGCCAGCAGCCTCCGGACAGGTAGCTCTGGAAACACCATATATTTT. It codes for CASSLRTGSSGNTIYF. V is TRBV9 and J is TRBJ1-3; 7 positions match TRBD1. V lost 4 bases to trimming and J lost 0 bases; unmatched junction nucleotides: 7. This CDR3 contains 16 residues. In germline, CDR1 is SGDLS, CDR2 YYNGEE.

CDR3 sequence: CASSYSGRDSYEQYF. CDR3 in DNA: TGTGCCAGCAGTTACTCGGGGAGGGATTCCTACGAGCAGTACTTC. The V call is TRBV6-5, the J call TRBJ2-7, with 7 nucleotides matching TRBD2. The ends lost 0 bases at V and 1 base at J; junction bases unmatched: 3. Germline V lookup: CDR1 MNHEY, CDR2 SVGAGI. The CDR3 runs to 15 residues.

The rearrangement uses TRBV19 and TRBJ1-1; the match to TRBD1 covers 8 bases. This CDR3 has 16 amino acids. Germline loops: CDR1 LNHDA, CDR2 SQIVND (reference sequence). V lost 3 bases, J lost 1 base, and 7 bases stayed unmatched. The CDR3 is CASSIRGTGPNTEAFF. CDR3 in DNA: TGTGCCAGTAGTATTCGAGGGACAGGACCGAACACTGAAGCTTTCTTT.

The J gene is TRBJ2-2, the V gene TRBV18, with 9 bases that match TRBD2. The CDR3 length is 16 residues. Germline V gene lookup returns CDR1 KGHSH and CDR2 LQKENI. The junction had 5 bases not matched to a gene; V was cut back by 4 bases and J by 2 bases. The CDR3 nucleotides are TGTGCCAGCTCACAAGGACTAGCGATAAACACCGGGGAGCTGTTTTTT. This translates into CASSQGLAINTGELFF. The full variable domain, completed using reference TRBV18 and TRBJ2-2, is NAGVMQNPRHLVRRRGQEARLRCSPMKGHSHVYWYRQLPEEGLKFMVYLQKENIIDESGMPKERFSAEFPKEGPSILRIQQVVRGDSAAYFCASSQGLAINTGELFFGEGSRLTVL.

The genes are TRBV9 and TRBJ1-4; a weak D match, TRBD1 (6 bases). V shed 4 bases and J shed 0 bases, with 10 bases lying between them. Germline CDR1 reads SGDLS; CDR2 reads YYNGEE. The CDR3 loop spans 15 amino acids. The CDR3 region is CASSPGGSTNEKLFF. The CDR3 bases are TGTGCCAGCAGCCCTGGGGGCTCAACTAATGAAAAACTGTTTTTT.

The chain has TRBV30 and TRBJ1-5; no reliable D call. The CDR3 totals 13 residues. CDR1 and CDR2 (germline): GTSNPN, SVGIG (reference sequence). Trimming took 0 bases from V and 4 from J, leaving 7 bases between them. The CDR3 loop is CAWSVSWNQPQHF. CDR3 DNA sequence: TGTGCCTGGAGTGTTTCCTGGAATCAGCCCCAGCATTTT.

The rearrangement links TRBV28 to TRBJ1-2, with D maybe TRBD1 (5 bases). CDR1 is MDHEN and CDR2 is SYDVKM in the germline V gene. The CDR3 is 14 residues long. V was shortened by 6 bases and J by 2 bases, with 13 bases between the two germline ends. In DNA form, the CDR3 reads TGTGCCAGCAGCTTCAGACAGCCCAACTATGGCTACACCTTC. Amino acids: CASSFRQPNYGYTF.

Concerning this clone: This same CDR3 is encoded by further DNA sequences in the sample. The gene calls are TRBV30 and TRBJ1-4; possibly TRBD1 for D (5 bases). The ends were cut back, 4 bases at V and 5 bases at J, with 11 bases in the middle. The CDR3 contains 13 residues. Germline V gene lookup returns CDR1 GTSNPN and CDR2 SVGIG (reference sequence). Written as DNA, the CDR3 is TGTGCCTGGACCGGGACCGTCAATGAAAAACTGTTTTTT. This sequence encodes CAWTGTVNEKLFF.

CDR3 sequence reads: CASTPRGKTQTGEAFF. For the CDR3, the DNA is TGTGCCAGTACCCCTCGGGGTAAAACCCAAACAGGTGAAGCTTTCTTT. V and J are TRBV19 and TRBJ1-1, with D perhaps matching TRBD1 (5 bases). V was trimmed by 7 bases and J by 7 bases, leaving 25 bases between them. Germline CDR1 is LNHDA and CDR2 is SQIVND (reference sequence). The length of the CDR3 is 16 residues.